This T cell receptor beta chain was recovered during a study of CD8+ T cells in alopecia areata. General study findings and limits: Greater clonality was observed in lesional scalp samples, especially alopecia totalis/universalis, versus normal scalp.

It was from PBMCs that CD4+ and CD8+ T cells were sorted. Deletions cut 4 bases from V and 8 bases from J, with 12 bases between. The CDR3 loop spans 13 amino acids. Germline V CDR1 and CDR2: SGDLS, YYNGEE. To note about this clone: Its antigen is not identified.

RNA extraction was followed by reverse transcription into cDNA, which acted as the sequencing template. Generated by immunoSEQ multiplex PCR, the TCRdb table keeps only in-frame clones and is missing some. The table records 90,000 to 120,000 clones, 59% of them present only once. This clonotype was obtained from a human donor in good health. Material for sequencing was CD8+ T cells sorted from blood. The V and J genes are TRBV9 and TRBJ1-4; D is perhaps TRBD1 (5 bases). For the CDR3, the DNA is TGTGCCAGCAGCCCGATCCCAGGGGAAAAACTGTTTTTT. This translates into CASSPIPGEKLFF.